These T cell receptor beta chains were read from a single sample in a study of CD4 and CD8 cells across lung adenocarcinoma regions. TCRdb reanalysed the PCR reads using MiXCR and keeps one entry per CDR3 protein. The table shows thousands of distinct CDR3 sequences, with about 41% occurring only once. Material for sequencing was CD8+ T cells from the center of a lung tumor. The receptors were gathered from a male donor with lung adenocarcinoma. The CD4 and CD8 labels of this study may be unreliable. The CDR3 runs from the conserved cysteine through the conserved F or W. D genes are given only for firm matches. Clone size is not always given. Where it is, it says once, few, many or a class for expanded clones.

D gene	clone size	V gene	J gene	CDR3 protein	CDR3 DNA
NA	many	TRBV4-1	TRBJ2-1	CASSQDQESSSYNEQFF	TGCGCCAGCAGCCAAGATCAGGAGTCGAGCTCCTACAATGAGCAGTTCTTC
NA	NA	TRBV6-5	TRBJ2-3	CASRYAGLSSTDTQYF	TGTGCGAGCCGTTACGCGGGGCTGTCAAGCACAGACACGCAGTACTTT
NA	once	TRBV6-1	TRBJ2-2	CASNLGQFTGELFF	TGTGCCAGCAACTTAGGACAGTTTACCGGGGAGCTGTTTTTT
NA	NA	TRBV4-1	TRBJ1-3	CASSQERPAFSGNTIYF	TGCGCCAGCAGCCAAGAACGGCCCGCATTCTCTGGAAACACCATATATTTT
TRBD1	NA	TRBV4-2	TRBJ2-7	CASSQGDRASEQYF	TGTGCCAGCAGCCAAGGGGACAGGGCATCCGAGCAGTACTTC
NA	many	TRBV7-2	TRBJ2-5	CASREGYLQETQYF	TGTGCCAGCAGGGAGGGGTACCTTCAAGAGACCCAGTACTTC
NA	once	TRBV27	TRBJ2-5	CASSSRGSGANVQYF	TGTGCCAGCAGTTCAAGGGGCTCTGGGGCCAACGTCCAGTACTTC
TRBD2	many	TRBV6-5	TRBJ2-5	CASRRLAGGNQETQYF	TGTGCCAGCAGACGACTAGCGGGAGGAAACCAAGAGACCCAGTACTTC
TRBD2	many	TRBV7-8	TRBJ2-1	CASKRLATPEQFF	TGTGCCAGCAAGAGACTAGCGACACCTGAGCAGTTCTTC
NA	many	TRBV7-6	TRBJ2-7	CASSLASRGEQYF	TGTGCCAGCAGCTTAGCTTCCCGGGGCGAGCAGTACTTC
NA	NA	TRBV7-2	TRBJ2-5	CASRAADILETQYF	TGTGCCAGCAGGGCTGCGGATATATTGGAGACCCAGTACTTC
TRBD1	many	TRBV27	TRBJ1-1	CASSWGTGGTEAFF	TGTGCCAGCAGTTGGGGGACAGGGGGTACTGAAGCTTTCTTT
NA	NA	TRBV4-1	TRBJ2-4	CGSSGLCAKNTQYF	TGCGGCAGCTCGGGGCTGTGCGCCAAAAATACTCAGTACTTC
NA	few	TRBV7-2	TRBJ2-1	CASSAPGDFYNEQFF	TGTGCCAGCAGCGCCCCCGGGGACTTTTACAATGAGCAGTTCTTC
TRBD2	NA	TRBV4-1	TRBJ2-2	CASSQALTSGDTGELFF	TGCGCCAGCAGCCAAGCCCTGACTAGCGGCGATACCGGGGAGCTGTTTTTT
TRBD2	few	TRBV6-1	TRBJ2-1	CASTAGGYTEQFF	TGTGCCAGCACAGCGGGAGGGTATACTGAGCAGTTCTTC
NA	many	TRBV7-2	TRBJ2-3	CASSFHLGDTQYF	TGTGCCAGCAGCTTTCACCTCGGCGATACGCAGTATTTT
NA	few	TRBV27	TRBJ2-3	CASKPSVGVRYTQYF	TGTGCCAGCAAACCTAGCGTTGGAGTTAGGTATACGCAGTATTTT
TRBD2	NA	TRBV27	TRBJ2-3	CASSAALARAGGGTQYF	TGTGCCAGCAGTGCCGCCCTCGCTAGAGCGGGAGGGGGTACGCAGTATTTT
NA	NA	TRBV15	TRBJ1-1	CATSRDQQEAFF	TGTGCCACCAGCAGAGATCAGCAGGAAGCTTTCTTT
NA	many	TRBV6-1	TRBJ2-3	CASRVRGPTDTQYF	TGTGCCAGCAGGGTCCGCGGTCCCACAGATACGCAGTATTTT
NA	NA	TRBV6-5	TRBJ2-7	CASSYQTGHYEQYF	TGTGCCAGCAGTTACCAGACAGGACACTACGAGCAGTACTTC
NA	few	TRBV27	TRBJ1-2	CASSLEASLWGGYTF	TGTGCCAGCAGTTTAGAGGCCAGCCTTTGGGGGGGCTACACCTTC
NA	many	TRBV6-1	TRBJ2-3	CASSEASRRGADTQYF	TGTGCCAGCAGTGAAGCGAGCAGGAGAGGAGCAGATACGCAGTATTTT
TRBD1	once	TRBV10-1	TRBJ2-1	CASSLQGGMGEQFF	TGCGCCAGCAGTCTACAGGGGGGCATGGGTGAGCAGTTCTTC
NA	NA	TRBV7-2	TRBJ2-1	CASSLVSYNEQFF	TGTGCCAGCAGCTTAGTTTCCTACAATGAGCAGTTCTTC
NA	NA	TRBV10-1	TRBJ2-1	CASSLGRGAHEQFF	TGCGCCAGCAGCCTTGGTAGGGGGGCCCATGAGCAGTTCTTC
NA	many	TRBV6-1	TRBJ1-5	CASSDGPTRPQHF	TGTGCCAGCAGTGATGGTCCAACCCGCCCCCAGCATTTT
NA	NA	TRBV6-1	TRBJ1-1	CASSLTGHTEAFF	TGTGCCAGCAGCTTGACAGGCCACACTGAAGCTTTCTTT
NA	few	TRBV6-5	TRBJ2-7	CASSYAGGPTYEQYF	TGTGCCAGCAGTTACGCCGGGGGGCCGACCTACGAGCAGTACTTC
NA	once	TRBV27	TRBJ2-1	CASSSTHSTGDNEQFF	TGTGCCAGCAGTTCCACCCATTCAACTGGAGACAATGAGCAGTTCTTC
TRBD1	NA	TRBV6-1	TRBJ1-2	CASSEGTVYGYTF	TGTGCCAGCAGTGAGGGGACAGTCTATGGCTACACCTTC
TRBD2	many	TRBV6-2/TRBV6-3	TRBJ2-5	CASSYPGLGVETQYF	TGTGCCAGCAGTTACCCCGGACTAGGGGTGGAGACCCAGTACTTC